The clone carrying this TCR beta chain was counted between two and nine times. Its specificity is not known. Sequenced by immunoSEQ multiplex PCR; TCRdb stores in-frame clones only, minus some. The sample gives about 2.3 million clones, approximately 93% of which show up once; 0.39% is in the top ten. This record belongs to a study of shared clonotypes between healthy human individuals. Study in general: CD4 naive and memory got three plates each, CD8 naive two, CD8 memory one.

Subsets obtained from CD4+ cells comprised CD45RA+ naive and CD45RA-negative memory cells. V shed 5 bases and J shed 1 base, with 8 bases lying between them. CDR3 length: 14 residues. Germline-derived CDR1 and CDR2 are SGHVS and FNYEAQ. The study's findings and limits: In having few donors, the study represented limited genetic and exposure-history diversity.

Sequenced: naive CD4+ T cells from PBMCs. Subset here: CD45RA+ positively selected. The chain joins TRBV7-6 to TRBJ2-2, with D uncertain. The clonotype was recovered from a young man in good health. Some clones in this sample may be carry-over from other donors' samples. CDR3 amino acids: CASSQPKNTGELFF. As DNA, the CDR3 is TGTGCCAGCAGCCAACCAAAGAACACCGGGGAGCTGTTTTTT.